The entry below gives a single TCR beta chain sequence along with its context. These data are taken from a study of blood T cell repertoires in COVID-19. Study context: The cDNA or gDNA used as material had been derived from T cells, B-cell-depleted T cells, or PBMCs.

Germline V CDR1 and CDR2: MNHEY, SVGAGI. This CDR3 is built from 14 residues. Trimming pared 2 bases from V and 4 bases from J, leaving 11 bases between. Method: immunoSEQ multiplex PCR; TCRdb's copy keeps in-frame clones and lacks some. The table includes roughly 250,000 clones, 70% to 90% detected once. The chain has TRBV6-5 and TRBJ1-1; D gene ambiguous. The sequencing input was peripheral blood. The receptor's source is a woman between 40 and 50 years old who had recovered from COVID-19. The CDR3 loop reads CASSYRARGTEAFF. In DNA, the CDR3 is TGTGCCAGCAGTTACCGGGCCCGGGGCACTGAAGCTTTCTTT.